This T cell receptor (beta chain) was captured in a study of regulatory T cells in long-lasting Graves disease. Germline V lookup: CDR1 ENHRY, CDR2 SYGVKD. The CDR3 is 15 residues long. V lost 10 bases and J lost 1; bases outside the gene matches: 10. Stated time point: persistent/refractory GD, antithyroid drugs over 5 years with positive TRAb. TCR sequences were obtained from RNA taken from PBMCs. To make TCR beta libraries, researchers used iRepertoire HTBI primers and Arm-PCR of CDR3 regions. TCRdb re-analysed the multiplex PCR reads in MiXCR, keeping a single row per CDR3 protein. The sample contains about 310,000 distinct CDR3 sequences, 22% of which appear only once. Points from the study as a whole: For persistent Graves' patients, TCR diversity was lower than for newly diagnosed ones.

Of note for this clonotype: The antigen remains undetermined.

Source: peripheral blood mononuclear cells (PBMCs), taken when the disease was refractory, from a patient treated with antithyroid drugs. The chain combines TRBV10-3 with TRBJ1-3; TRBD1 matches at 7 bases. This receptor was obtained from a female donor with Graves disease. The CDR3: CATGGGAISGNTIYF. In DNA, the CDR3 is TGTGCCACCGGAGGGGGCGCCATTTCTGGAAACACCATATATTTT.